This T cell receptor (beta chain) was sequenced in a study of OX40 agonist ivuxolimab in advanced cancers. Sequenced by immunoSEQ multiplex PCR; TCRdb stores in-frame clones only, minus some. The sample has roughly 86,000 clones; around 89% are singletons. CDR3 length equals 14 residues. Trimming shortened V by 4 bases and J by 4 bases, and 14 bases separated the two germline ends. Per the germline V gene, CDR1 is KGHSH and CDR2 is LQKENI. This chain joins TRBV18 and TRBJ2-7, with a tentative D call TRBD2 (5 bases). The starting material was CD4+ or CD8+ T cells sorted from blood, obtained in a trial of the OX40 agonist ivuxolimab. The clonotype comes from an adult with an advanced solid tumor such as melanoma, head and neck, liver or kidney cancer. CDR3 region: CASSRAAGGYEQYF. The CDR3 region has the DNA TGTGCCAGCTCACGCGCAGCAGGCGGGTACGAGCAGTACTTC.